This TCR beta chain was documented in a study of blood T cell repertoires in COVID-19. Only in-frame clones appear in the TCRdb table, and some are missing; sequencing was by immunoSEQ multiplex PCR. The sample lists roughly 370,000 clones, approximately 87% occurring once. There are 13 residues in the CDR3. The germline gives CDR1 KGHSH, CDR2 LQKENI. V dropped 3 bases and J dropped 4 bases, with 9 bases sitting between them. The J gene is TRBJ1-2, the V gene TRBV18; no clear D. This TCR came from a woman between 45 and 65 years old who had recovered from COVID-19. Input material: PBMCs or T cells enriched from blood (not recorded which). This CDR3 is CASSPDTLYGYTF. In nucleotides, the CDR3 is TGTGCCAGCTCACCTGACACCCTCTATGGCTACACCTTC.